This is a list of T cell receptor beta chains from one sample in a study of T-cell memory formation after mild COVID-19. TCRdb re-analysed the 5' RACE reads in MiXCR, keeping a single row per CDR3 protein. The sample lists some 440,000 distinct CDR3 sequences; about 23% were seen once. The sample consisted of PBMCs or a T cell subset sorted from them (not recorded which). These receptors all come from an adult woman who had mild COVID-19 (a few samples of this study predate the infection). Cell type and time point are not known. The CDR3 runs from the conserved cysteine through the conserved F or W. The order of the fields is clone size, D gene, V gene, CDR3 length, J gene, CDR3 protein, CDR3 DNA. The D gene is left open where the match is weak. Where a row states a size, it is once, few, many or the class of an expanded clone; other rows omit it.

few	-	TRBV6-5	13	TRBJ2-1	CASRGTRRNEQFF	TGTGCCAGCAGAGGGACCAGGCGGAATGAGCAGTTCTTC
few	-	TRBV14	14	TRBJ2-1	CASSQERGWDEQFF	TGTGCCAGCAGCCAAGAGAGGGGATGGGATGAGCAGTTCTTC
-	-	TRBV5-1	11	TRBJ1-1	CASQEGTEAFF	TGCGCCAGTCAGGAAGGAACTGAAGCTTTCTTT
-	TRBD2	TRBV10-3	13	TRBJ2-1	CAISGGPDNEQFF	TGTGCCATCTCGGGAGGGCCAGACAATGAGCAGTTCTTC
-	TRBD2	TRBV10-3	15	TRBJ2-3	CAISPGLAGVDTQYF	TGTGCCATCAGTCCGGGACTAGCGGGAGTAGATACGCAGTATTTT
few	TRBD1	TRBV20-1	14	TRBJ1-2	CSALGQGLDYGYTF	TGCAGTGCCCTCGGACAGGGTTTGGACTATGGCTACACCTTC
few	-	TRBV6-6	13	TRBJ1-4	CASRFTTNEKLFF	TGTGCCAGCAGATTTACGACTAATGAAAAACTGTTTTTT
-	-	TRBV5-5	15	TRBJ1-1	CASSTKIGVGTEAFF	TGTGCCAGCAGCACTAAGATTGGGGTCGGCACTGAAGCTTTCTTT
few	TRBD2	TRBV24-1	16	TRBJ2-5	CATSDSTSGRIVTQYF	TGTGCCACCAGTGATTCTACTAGCGGGAGGATAGTGACCCAGTACTTC
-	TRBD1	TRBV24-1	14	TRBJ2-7	CATSRGQGTYEQYF	TGTGCCACCTCGAGGGGACAGGGGACCTACGAGCAGTACTTC
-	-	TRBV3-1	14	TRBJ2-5	CASSQGREGETQYF	TGTGCCAGCAGCCAGGGTCGCGAAGGGGAGACCCAGTACTTC
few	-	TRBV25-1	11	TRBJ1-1	CASNLGTVSFF	TGTGCCAGCAACCTAGGGACGGTCTCTTTCTTT
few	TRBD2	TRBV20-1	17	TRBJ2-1	CSAREGGPMDSYNEQFF	TGCAGTGCTAGAGAGGGAGGGCCCATGGACTCCTACAATGAGCAGTTCTTC
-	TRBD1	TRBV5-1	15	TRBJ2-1	CASSFQGANYNEQFF	TGCGCCAGCAGCTTCCAGGGGGCTAACTACAATGAGCAGTTCTTC
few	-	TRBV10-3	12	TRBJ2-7	CAISLQPYEQYF	TGTGCCATCAGCCTCCAGCCATACGAGCAGTACTTC
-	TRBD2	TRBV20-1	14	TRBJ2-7	CSVGATSGKYEQYF	TGCAGTGTGGGGGCTACTAGCGGGAAATACGAGCAGTACTTC
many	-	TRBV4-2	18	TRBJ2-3	CASSLPGAGIGGTDTQYF	TGTGCCAGCAGCCTCCCAGGAGCCGGGATAGGGGGCACAGATACGCAGTATTTT
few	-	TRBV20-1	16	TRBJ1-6	CSARVRGFSYNSPLHF	TGCAGTGCTAGAGTACGGGGGTTTTCCTATAATTCACCCCTCCACTTT
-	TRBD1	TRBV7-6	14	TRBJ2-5	CASSRTGGYETQYF	TGTGCCAGCTCACGGACAGGGGGCTACGAGACCCAGTACTTC
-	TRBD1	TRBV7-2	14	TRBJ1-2	CASSTSGGVLGYTF	TGTGCCAGCAGCACCTCAGGGGGTGTCCTTGGCTACACCTTC
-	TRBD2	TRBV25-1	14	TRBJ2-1	CASARAGSGNEQFF	TGTGCCAGCGCCAGAGCGGGATCAGGTAATGAGCAGTTCTTC
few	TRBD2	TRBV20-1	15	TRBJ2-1	CSAPQRASGKNEQFF	TGCAGTGCTCCGCAGCGGGCTAGCGGGAAAAATGAGCAGTTCTTC
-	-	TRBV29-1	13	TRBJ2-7	CSVGASPWDEQYF	TGCAGCGTTGGTGCATCCCCCTGGGACGAGCAGTACTTC
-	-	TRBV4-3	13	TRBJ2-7	CASSQSEGYEQYF	TGCGCCAGCAGCCAATCTGAGGGCTACGAGCAGTACTTC
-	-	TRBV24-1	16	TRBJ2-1	CATSDFLAGSYNEQFF	TGTGCCACCAGTGATTTTCTGGCGGGGAGCTACAATGAGCAGTTCTTC
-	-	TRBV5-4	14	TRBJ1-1	CASTFGESYTEAFF	TGTGCCAGCACCTTCGGGGAGTCTTACACTGAAGCTTTCTTT
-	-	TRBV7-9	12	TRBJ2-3	CASGVSGDTQYF	TGTGCGTCCGGGGTGTCAGGAGATACGCAGTATTTT
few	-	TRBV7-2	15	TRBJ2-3	CASSLRRAPGDTQYF	TGTGCCAGCAGCTTACGAAGGGCGCCGGGGGATACGCAGTATTTT
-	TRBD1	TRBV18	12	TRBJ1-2	CASSPATGGYTF	TGTGCCAGCTCACCAGCGACAGGGGGCTACACCTTC
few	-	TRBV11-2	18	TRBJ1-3	CASSLSGVSGRAGNTIYF	TGTGCCAGCAGCTTGAGTGGAGTATCAGGGAGGGCTGGAAACACCATATATTTT
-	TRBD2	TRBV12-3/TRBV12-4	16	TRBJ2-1	CASSPDGGSSIHEQFF	TGTGCCAGCAGCCCCGATGGCGGGAGCTCTATCCATGAGCAGTTCTTC
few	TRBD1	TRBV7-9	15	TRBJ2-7	CASSSRTGEPYEQYF	TGTGCCAGCAGCTCGCGGACAGGCGAACCCTACGAGCAGTACTTC
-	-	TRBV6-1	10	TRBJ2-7	CASSDNEQYF	TGTGCCAGCAGTGATAACGAGCAGTACTTC
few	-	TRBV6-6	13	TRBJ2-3	CASSYESRDTQYF	TGTGCCAGCAGTTACGAATCAAGGGATACGCAGTATTTT
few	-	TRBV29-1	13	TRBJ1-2	CSVLWTTADGYTF	TGCAGCGTTTTATGGACAACCGCCGATGGCTACACCTTC
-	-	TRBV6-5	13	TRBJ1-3	CASRAGAGNTIYF	TGTGCCAGCAGGGCAGGGGCAGGAAACACCATATATTTT
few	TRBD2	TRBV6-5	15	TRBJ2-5	CASSPLSGGEETQYF	TGTGCCAGCAGTCCCTTGTCGGGGGGGGAAGAGACCCAGTACTTC
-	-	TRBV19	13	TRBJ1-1	CASSMGGGTEAFF	TGTGCCAGTAGTATGGGTGGCGGCACTGAAGCTTTCTTT
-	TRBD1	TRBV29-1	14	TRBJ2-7	CSTQDRGDSYEQYF	TGCAGCACTCAAGACAGGGGCGATTCCTACGAGCAGTACTTC
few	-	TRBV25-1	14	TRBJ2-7	CASSPQGTVSEQYF	TGTGCCAGCAGTCCGCAGGGGACGGTCTCTGAGCAGTACTTC
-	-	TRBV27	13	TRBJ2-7	CASSHGISYEQYF	TGTGCCAGCAGTCACGGAATCTCCTACGAGCAGTACTTC
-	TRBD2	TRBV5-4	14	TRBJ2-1	CASSGSGRMNEQFF	TGTGCCAGCAGCGGTAGCGGGAGGATGAATGAGCAGTTCTTC
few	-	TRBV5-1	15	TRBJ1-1	CASSLAGGAQTEAFF	TGCGCCAGCAGCTTGGCGGGGGGGGCTCAGACTGAAGCTTTCTTT
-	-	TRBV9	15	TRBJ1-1	CASSGALGANTEAFF	TGTGCCAGCAGCGGCGCCTTGGGGGCGAACACTGAAGCTTTCTTT
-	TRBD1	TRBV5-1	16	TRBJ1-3	CASSLGPGGKGNTIYF	TGCGCCAGCAGCTTGGGTCCAGGGGGCAAAGGAAACACCATATATTTT
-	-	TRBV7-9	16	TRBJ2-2	CASSLYAARRTGELFF	TGTGCCAGCAGCTTATACGCAGCCCGCCGGACCGGGGAGCTGTTTTTT
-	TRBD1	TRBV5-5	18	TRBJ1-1	CASSHIGTGVRMNTEAFF	TGTGCCAGCAGCCACATTGGGACAGGGGTTCGGATGAACACTGAAGCTTTCTTT
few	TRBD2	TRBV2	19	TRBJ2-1	CASRRVQGRRLAGPNEQFF	TGTGCCAGCCGACGTGTCCAGGGTAGGAGACTAGCGGGACCCAATGAGCAGTTCTTC
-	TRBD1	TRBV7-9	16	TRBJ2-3	CASSPSGTGDADTQYF	TGTGCCAGCAGCCCTTCCGGGACAGGGGACGCAGATACGCAGTATTTT
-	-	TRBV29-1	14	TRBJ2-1	CSVGTPSSYNEQFF	TGCAGCGTTGGGACCCCGAGCTCCTACAATGAGCAGTTCTTC
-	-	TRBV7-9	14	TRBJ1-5	CASSPWDSNQPQHF	TGTGCCAGCAGCCCGTGGGACAGCAATCAGCCCCAGCATTTT
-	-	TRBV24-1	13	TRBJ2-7	CATSAERVGEQYF	TGTGCCACCAGTGCGGAGAGGGTTGGCGAGCAGTACTTC
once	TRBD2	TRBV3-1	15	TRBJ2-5	CASSRTLAAPGTQYF	TGTGCCAGCAGCCGAACCCTAGCGGCCCCGGGGACCCAGTACTTC
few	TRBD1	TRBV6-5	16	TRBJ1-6	CASSYGGGGVKSPLHF	TGTGCCAGCAGTTACGGAGGGGGCGGCGTGAAATCACCCCTCCACTTT
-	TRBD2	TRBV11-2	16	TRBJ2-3	CASSVQGTSGGDTQYF	TGTGCCAGCAGCGTCCAAGGGACTAGCGGCGGGGATACGCAGTATTTT
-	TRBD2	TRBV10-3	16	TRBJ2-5	CAISEGEAGGGETQYF	TGTGCCATCAGTGAAGGGGAAGCGGGAGGAGGAGAGACCCAGTACTTC
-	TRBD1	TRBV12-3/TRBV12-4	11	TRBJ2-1	CASSGTGFPFF	TGTGCCAGCAGTGGGACAGGTTTCCCGTTCTTC
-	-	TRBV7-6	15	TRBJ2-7	CASSLGSGAVYEQYF	TGTGCCAGCAGCTTAGGATCAGGGGCCGTCTACGAGCAGTACTTC
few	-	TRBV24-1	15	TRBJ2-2	CATSDPDPPFGELFF	TGTGCCACCAGTGATCCGGACCCACCCTTCGGGGAGCTGTTTTTT
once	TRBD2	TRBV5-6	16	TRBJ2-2	CASSLLPSGHTGELFF	TGTGCCAGCAGCTTGCTTCCTAGCGGGCACACCGGGGAGCTGTTTTTT